This entry lists 14 T cell receptor beta chains sequenced from one sample in a study of a mutant IDH1 vaccine in newly diagnosed glioma. The sample's time point: week 23, last vaccination. In the vaccine, a single dose held 300 ug of the mutant IDH1 20-mer peptide, along with topical imiquimod. Their target antigens are unknown. The repertoire was sequenced with immunoSEQ multiplex PCR; TCRdb's copy has only in-frame clones and lacks some. This sample carries roughly 43,000 clones, approximately 84% of them seen once, and the ten largest clones take 2% to 2.5%. The sequenced sample was PBMCs, obtained from a glioma patient whose treatment included an IDH1 peptide vaccine. The receptors here all came from a woman younger than 30 with glioma. Some clones in this sample may be carry-over from other donors' samples.

This clone has a single count. The J gene is TRBJ2-7, the V gene TRBV19, with 7 bases identical to TRBD2. Germline CDR1 reads LNHDA; CDR2 reads SQIVND (reference sequence). The J segment lost 6 bases and the V segment lost 5 bases, leaving 10 bases of the junction unmatched. The CDR3 loop spans 14 amino acids. The CDR3 sequence: CASSWGRAYSEQYF. For the CDR3, the DNA is TGTGCCAGTAGTTGGGGGAGGGCCTATTCCGAGCAGTACTTC.

This chain uses TRBV7-3 with TRBJ2-1, with a tentative D call TRBD1 (5 bases). The CDR3 covers 14 residues. CDR1 is SGHTA and CDR2 is FQGTGA in the germline V gene. V lost 2 bases to trimming and J lost 1 base, with 6 bases between them. The CDR3 nucleotides are TGTGCCAGCAGCTTAGCAGGGTCCTACAATGAGCAGTTCTTC. Translating it yields CASSLAGSYNEQFF. Full variable domain (remainder filled in from reference TRBV7-3 and TRBJ2-1): GAGVSQTPSNKVTEKGKYVELRCDPISGHTALYWYRQSLGQGPEFLIYFQGTGAADDSGLPNDRFFAVRPEGSVSTLKIQRTERGDSAVYLCASSLAGSYNEQFFGPGTRLTVL.

The chain combines TRBV7-9 with TRBJ2-2; TRBD1 or TRBD2 may be the D gene (5 bases each). The germline V gene encodes CDR1 SEHNR and CDR2 FQNEAQ (reference sequence). This CDR3 region has 14 residues. The V gene lost 10 bases and the J gene lost 5 bases, with 17 bases spanning the gap. CDR3 loop: CAKDLGEITGELFF. As DNA, the CDR3 is TGTGCCAAAGATCTGGGGGAGATAACCGGGGAGCTGTTTTTT.

The count of this clone is one. This chain connects TRBV7-2 to TRBJ2-7; 9 bases fit TRBD1. CDR1 SGHTA and CDR2 FQGNSA come from the germline V gene. The CDR3 is 15 residues long. The V segment lost 5 bases and the J segment 4 bases; nucleotides outside the gene matches: 9. The CDR3 DNA reads as TGTGCCAGCAGCACCACCGGGACAGGGTTGTACGAGCAGTACTTC. Its translation: CASSTTGTGLYEQYF.

V gene TRBV6-1 combines with J gene TRBJ2-3; D is undetermined. Per germline, CDR1 MNHNS and CDR2 SASEGT. This CDR3 comprises 11 residues. Between the trimmed V and J ends, which lost 7 bases and 3 bases, there was a span of 5 bases. Written as DNA, the CDR3 is TGTGCCAGCACCACTACAGATACGCAGTATTTT. Protein sequence: CASTTTDTQYF.

The chain recombines TRBV11-2 with TRBJ1-1, with 7 bases fitting TRBD1. The junction had 10 bases not matched to a gene; V was cut back by 1 base and J by 11 bases. CDR3 length equals 14 residues. Germline CDR1 and CDR2: SGHAT and FQNNGV. This chain's CDR3 is CASSLAGAGGMAFF. The CDR3 DNA follows: TGTGCCAGCAGCTTAGCGGGGGCAGGGGGGATGGCTTTCTTT.

The chain employs TRBV7-2 and TRBJ1-1; 8 bases are shared with TRBD1. CDR1 and CDR2 from the germline V gene are SGHTA and FQGNSA. There are 15 residues in the CDR3. After removal of 8 bases from V and 3 bases from J, the junction contained 11 bases not matched to a gene. The DNA for the CDR3 is TGTGCCAGCCGCCTAAGGGGCAGGGGGCACACTGAAGCTTTCTTT. Translating gives CASRLRGRGHTEAFF.

This clone is judged medium-sized. The chain is built from TRBV21-1 and TRBJ1-2; no check of the table's D call, TRBD1, against the DNA was made. TRBV21-1 is designated a pseudogene. The CDR3 has 15 amino acids. The CDR3 sequence: CASSKVFAGVDGYTF. DNA for the CDR3: TGTGCCAGCAGCAAAGTTTTCGCAGGGGTGGATGGCTACACCTTC.

The V call is TRBV28, the J call TRBJ1-2; the D is unclear. CDR1 and CDR2 (germline): MDHEN, SYDVKM. The CDR3 covers 12 residues. Trimming removed 4 bases at V and 8 bases at J, with 11 bases between. For the CDR3, the DNA is TGTGCCAGCAGTTCTGAGGGTTTGGGCTACACCTTC. Encoded protein: CASSSEGLGYTF.

The chain has TRBV10-1 and TRBJ1-3; D gene ambiguous. The CDR3 is 15 amino acids. CDR1 WNHNN and CDR2 SYGVQD come from the germline V gene (reference sequence). V lost 3 bases and J lost 0, with 9 bases in between. This chain's CDR3 is CASSDPGFSGNTIYF. As DNA, the CDR3 is TGCGCCAGCAGTGACCCGGGGTTCTCTGGAAACACCATATATTTT.

The rearrangement links TRBV6-6 to TRBJ2-1, with a tentative D call TRBD1 (5 bases). The CDR3 extends over 14 amino acids. The V end was cut by 9 bases, the J end by 3 bases, with 15 bases between. CDR1 and CDR2 from the germline V gene are MNHNY and SVGAGI (reference sequence). The CDR3 DNA is TGTGCCAGTCACGACAGAAGCTTCTACAATGAGCAGTTCTTC. This encodes CASHDRSFYNEQFF.

The rearrangement joins TRBV27 to TRBJ1-6; the D is unclear. CDR1 and CDR2 from the germline V gene are MNHEY and SMNVEV (reference sequence). V was clipped by 3 bases and J by 5 bases, with 8 bases between them. The CDR3 is 14 amino acids. This CDR3 reads CASSFRTNNSPLHF. The DNA of the CDR3 is TGTGCCAGCAGTTTCAGAACTAATAATTCACCCCTCCACTTT.

The chain links TRBV7-8 to TRBJ1-2; D might be TRBD1 (5 bases). Germline V gene data show CDR1 as SGHVS and CDR2 as FQNEAQ. The germline V and J ends were trimmed by 8 bases and 0 bases, with 13 bases remaining between them. CDR3 length: 14 residues. The CDR3 bases are TGTGCCAGCGGCCAGGGAGCCGCTAACTATGGCTACACCTTC. Protein: CASGQGAANYGYTF.

The chain couples TRBV7-9 to TRBJ2-7, with 9 bases aligning to TRBD2. Germline CDR1 and CDR2: SEHNR and FQNEAQ (reference sequence). The CDR3 extends over 14 amino acids. Trimming at V came to 4 bases and at J to 4 bases, leaving 5 bases not matched to a gene. The CDR3 DNA follows: TGTGCCAGCAGCTCCCCTAGCGGGGCTTACGAGCAGTACTTC. It yields the protein CASSSPSGAYEQYF.